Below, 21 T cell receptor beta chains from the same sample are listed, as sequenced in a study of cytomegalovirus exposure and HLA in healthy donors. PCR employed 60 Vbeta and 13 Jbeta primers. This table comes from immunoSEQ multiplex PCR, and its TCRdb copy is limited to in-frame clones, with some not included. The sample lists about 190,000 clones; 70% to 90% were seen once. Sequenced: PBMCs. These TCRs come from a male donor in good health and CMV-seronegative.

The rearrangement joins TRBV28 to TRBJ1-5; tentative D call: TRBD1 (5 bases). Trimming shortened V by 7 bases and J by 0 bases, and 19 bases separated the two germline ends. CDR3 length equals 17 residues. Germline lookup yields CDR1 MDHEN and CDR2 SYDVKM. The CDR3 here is CASKGTGVPDSNQPQHF. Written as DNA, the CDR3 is TGTGCCAGCAAGGGGACGGGGGTCCCGGATAGCAATCAGCCCCAGCATTTT.

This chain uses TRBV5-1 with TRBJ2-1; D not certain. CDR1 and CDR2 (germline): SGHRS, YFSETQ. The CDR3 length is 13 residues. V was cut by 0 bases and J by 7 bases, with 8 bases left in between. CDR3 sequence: CASSLDAGNEQFF. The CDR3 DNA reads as TGCGCCAGCAGCTTGGACGCAGGAAATGAGCAGTTCTTC.

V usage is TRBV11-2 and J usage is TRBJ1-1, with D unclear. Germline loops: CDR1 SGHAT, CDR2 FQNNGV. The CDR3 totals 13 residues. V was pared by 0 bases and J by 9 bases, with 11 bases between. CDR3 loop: CASSLERGAQAFF. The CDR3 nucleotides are TGTGCCAGCAGCTTAGAGCGGGGAGCCCAAGCTTTCTTT.

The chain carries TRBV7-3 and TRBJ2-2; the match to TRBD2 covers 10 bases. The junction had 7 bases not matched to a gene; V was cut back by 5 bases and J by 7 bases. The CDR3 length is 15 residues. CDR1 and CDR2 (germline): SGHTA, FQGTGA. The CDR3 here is CASSTPSGGGGELFF. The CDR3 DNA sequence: TGTGCCAGCAGCACCCCCAGCGGGGGGGGCGGGGAGCTGTTTTTT. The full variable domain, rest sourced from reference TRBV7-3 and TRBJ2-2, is GAGVSQTPSNKVTEKGKYVELRCDPISGHTALYWYRQSLGQGPEFLIYFQGTGAADDSGLPNDRFFAVRPEGSVSTLKIQRTERGDSAVYLCASSTPSGGGGELFFGEGSRLTVL.

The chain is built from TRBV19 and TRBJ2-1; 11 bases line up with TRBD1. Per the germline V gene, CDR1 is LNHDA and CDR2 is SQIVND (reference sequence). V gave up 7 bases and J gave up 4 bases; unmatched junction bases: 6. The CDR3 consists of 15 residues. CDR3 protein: CASNKGQGGYNEQFF. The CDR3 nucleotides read TGTGCCAGTAATAAGGGACAGGGGGGTTACAATGAGCAGTTCTTC.

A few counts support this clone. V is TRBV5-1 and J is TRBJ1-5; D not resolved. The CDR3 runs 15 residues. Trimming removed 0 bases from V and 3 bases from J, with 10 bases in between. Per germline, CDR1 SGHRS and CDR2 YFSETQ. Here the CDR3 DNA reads TGCGCCAGCAGCTTGGATTCGGGTACCAATCAGCCCCAGCATTTT. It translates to CASSLDSGTNQPQHF.

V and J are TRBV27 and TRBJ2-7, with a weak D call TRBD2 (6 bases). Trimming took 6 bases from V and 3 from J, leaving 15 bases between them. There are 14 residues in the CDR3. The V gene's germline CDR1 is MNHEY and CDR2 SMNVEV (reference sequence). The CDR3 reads CASRLGGGIYEQYF. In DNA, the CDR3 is TGTGCCAGCAGGTTGGGTGGGGGGATCTACGAGCAGTACTTC.

The CDR3 DNA reads as TGTGCCAGCGCGGGACTCCCCCCGAACGATGAGCAGTTCTTC. It yields the protein CASAGLPPNDEQFF. The J gene is TRBJ2-1, the V gene TRBV27; TRBD2 is a possible D gene (6 bases). CDR3 length equals 14 residues. The germline gives CDR1 MNHEY, CDR2 SMNVEV (reference sequence). The V end lost 8 bases, the J end lost 8 bases, and 19 bases lay between the germline ends.

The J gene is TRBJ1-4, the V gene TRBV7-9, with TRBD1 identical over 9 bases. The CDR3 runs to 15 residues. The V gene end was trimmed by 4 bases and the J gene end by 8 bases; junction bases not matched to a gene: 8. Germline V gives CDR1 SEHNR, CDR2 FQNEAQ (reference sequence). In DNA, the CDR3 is TGTGCCAGCAGCTCCAACAGGGGGCACTTCGAAAAACTGTTTTTT. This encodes CASSSNRGHFEKLFF.

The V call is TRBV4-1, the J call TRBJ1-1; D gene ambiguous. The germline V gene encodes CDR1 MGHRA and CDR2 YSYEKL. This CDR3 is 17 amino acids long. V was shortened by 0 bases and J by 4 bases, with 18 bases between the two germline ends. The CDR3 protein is CASSQDTEIRMSTEAFF. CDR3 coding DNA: TGCGCCAGCAGCCAAGACACGGAGATTCGGATGAGCACTGAAGCTTTCTTT.

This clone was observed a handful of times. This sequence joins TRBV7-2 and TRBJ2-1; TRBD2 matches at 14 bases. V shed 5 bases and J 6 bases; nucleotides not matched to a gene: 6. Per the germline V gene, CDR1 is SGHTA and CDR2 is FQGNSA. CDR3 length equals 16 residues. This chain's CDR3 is CASSLPGLAGVNEQFF. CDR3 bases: TGTGCCAGCAGCCTCCCGGGACTAGCGGGAGTCAATGAGCAGTTCTTC. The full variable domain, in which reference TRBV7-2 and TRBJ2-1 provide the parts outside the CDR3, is GAGVSQSPSNKVTEKGKDVELRCDPISGHTALYWYRQSLGQGLEFLIYFQGNSAPDKSGLPSDRFSAERTGGSVSTLTIQRTQQEDSAVYLCASSLPGLAGVNEQFFGPGTRLTVL.

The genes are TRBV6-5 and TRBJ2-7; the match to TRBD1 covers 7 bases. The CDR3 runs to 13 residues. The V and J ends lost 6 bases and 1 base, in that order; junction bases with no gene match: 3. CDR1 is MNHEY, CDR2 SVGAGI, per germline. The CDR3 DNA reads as TGTGCCAGCAGCCAGGGGGAATCCTACGAGCAGTACTTC. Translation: CASSQGESYEQYF.

In DNA, the CDR3 is TGCGCCACCATTAACACGGGACTAGCGGTCAATGAGCAGTTCTTC. Its protein is CATINTGLAVNEQFF. The chain joins TRBV10-1 to TRBJ2-1; 11 bases fit TRBD2. CDR1 and CDR2 (germline): WNHNN, SYGVQD (reference sequence). This CDR3 has 15 amino acids. With 10 bases clipped from V and 6 bases from J, the junction kept 11 bases outside the gene matches.

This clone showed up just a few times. This CDR3 reads CASSLAAGVATNEKLFF. The CDR3 DNA is TGTGCCAGCAGCTTGGCAGCAGGGGTAGCAACTAATGAAAAACTGTTTTTT. The J gene is TRBJ1-4, the V gene TRBV5-6; a possible D gene is TRBD1 (6 bases). Germline lookup yields CDR1 SGHDT and CDR2 YYEEEE. CDR3 size: 17 residues. Trimming left V 0 bases short and J 0 bases short, with 12 bases between.

CDR3 nucleotide sequence: TGCGCCAGCAGCTTGGCCACTAGCGGGGGATCAAGCGAGCAGTTCTTC. Amino acid sequence: CASSLATSGGSSEQFF. The V and J genes are TRBV5-1 and TRBJ2-1, with 11 bases aligning to TRBD2. V was pared by 0 bases and J by 10 bases, with 9 bases of the junction left unmatched. This CDR3 is built from 16 residues. Germline CDR1 SGHRS, CDR2 YFSETQ.

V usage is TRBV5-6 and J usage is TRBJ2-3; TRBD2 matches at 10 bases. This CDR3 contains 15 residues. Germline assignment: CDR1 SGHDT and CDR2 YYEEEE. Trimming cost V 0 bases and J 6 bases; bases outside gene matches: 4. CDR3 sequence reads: CASSLVLAGEDTQYF. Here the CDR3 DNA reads TGTGCCAGCAGCTTGGTTCTAGCGGGGGAGGATACGCAGTATTTT.

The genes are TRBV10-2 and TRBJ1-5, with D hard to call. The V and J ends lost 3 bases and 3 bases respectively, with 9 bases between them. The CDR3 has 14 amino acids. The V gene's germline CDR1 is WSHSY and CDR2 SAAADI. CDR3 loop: CASSDSGLNQPQHF. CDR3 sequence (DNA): TGCGCCAGCAGTGACTCAGGCCTCAATCAGCCCCAGCATTTT.

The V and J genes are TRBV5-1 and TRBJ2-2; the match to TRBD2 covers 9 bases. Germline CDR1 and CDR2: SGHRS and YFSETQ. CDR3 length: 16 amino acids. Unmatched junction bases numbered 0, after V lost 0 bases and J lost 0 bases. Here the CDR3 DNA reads TGCGCCAGCAGCTTGGGACTAGCGGCGAACACCGGGGAGCTGTTTTTT. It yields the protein CASSLGLAANTGELFF.

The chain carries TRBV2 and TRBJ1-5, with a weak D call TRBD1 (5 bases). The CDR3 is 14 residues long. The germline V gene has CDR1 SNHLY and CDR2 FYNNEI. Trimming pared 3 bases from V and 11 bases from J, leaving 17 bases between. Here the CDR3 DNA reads TGTGCCAGCAGTGACGGCCAGGGCAGTAGGACCCAGCATTTT. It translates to CASSDGQGSRTQHF. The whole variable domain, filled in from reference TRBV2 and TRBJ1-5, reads EPEVTQTPSHQVTQMGQEVILRCVPISNHLYFYWYRQILGQKVEFLVSFYNNEISEKSEIFDDQFSVERPDGSNFTLKIRSTKLEDSAMYFCASSDGQGSRTQHFGDGTRLSIL.

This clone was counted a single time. The CDR3 DNA is TGTGCCAGTAGTATAATCAATATGCAGGGGGCCGCTGGGGCCAACGTCCTGACTTTC. Translated: CASSIINMQGAAGANVLTF. The chain recombines TRBV19 with TRBJ2-6; TRBD1 agrees at 8 bases. CDR1 and CDR2 (germline): LNHDA, SQIVND (reference sequence). The J segment lost 2 bases and the V segment lost 2 bases, leaving 11 bases of the junction unmatched. This CDR3 contains 19 residues. The variable domain in full, with the rest retrieved from reference TRBV19 and TRBJ2-6, is DGGITQSPKYLFRKEGQNVTLSCEQNLNHDAMYWYRQDPGQGLRLIYYSQIVNDFQKGDIAEGYSVSREKKESFPLTVTSAQKNPTAFYLCASSIINMQGAAGANVLTFGAGSRLTVL.

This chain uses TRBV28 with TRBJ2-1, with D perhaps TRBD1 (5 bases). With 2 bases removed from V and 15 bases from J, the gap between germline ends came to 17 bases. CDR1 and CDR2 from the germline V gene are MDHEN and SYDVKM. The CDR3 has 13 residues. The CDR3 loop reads CASSLTQGRPTFF. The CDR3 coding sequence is TGTGCCAGCAGTTTAACGCAGGGTCGACCCACGTTCTTC. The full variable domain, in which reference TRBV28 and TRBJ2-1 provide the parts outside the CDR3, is DVKVTQSSRYLVKRTGEKVFLECVQDMDHENMFWYRQDPGLGLRLIYFSYDVKMKEKGDIPEGYSVSREKKERFSLILESASTNQTSMYLCASSLTQGRPTFFGPGTRLTVL.